A selection of T cell receptor beta chains follows, all from one sample in a study of CD8 T cells in ankylosing spondylitis. TCRdb reprocessed the 5' RACE reads via MiXCR and lists one record per CDR3 protein. The table includes 500,000 to 550,000 distinct CDR3 sequences, roughly 13% detected once. The sequenced material came from blood, either unsorted or a sorted T cell fraction (not recorded which). These receptors were collected from a male donor with ankylosing spondylitis. CDR3s include the opening cysteine and the closing phenylalanine or tryptophan. Fields, in order: V gene, clone size, J gene, D gene, CDR3 DNA, CDR3 protein. A D gene is named only where the DNA matches it firmly. Clone size is not always given. Where it is, it says once, few, many or a class for expanded clones.

TRBV12-3/TRBV12-4	many	TRBJ1-6	TRBD1	TGTGCCAGCAGTTTGGGACAGAATTCACCCCTCCACTTT	CASSLGQNSPLHF
TRBV20-1	-	TRBJ2-4	-	TGCAGTGTCTGTCGGGACATCCTAGCCAAAAACATTCAGTACTTC	CSVCRDILAKNIQYF
TRBV20-1	-	TRBJ1-1	-	TGCAGTGCTAGCAGGAACACTGAAGCTTTCTTT	CSASRNTEAFF
TRBV5-1	few	TRBJ2-1	-	TGCGCCAGCAGCTTGGAGGTTAGTATCGGTCTAGATGAGCAGTTCTTC	CASSLEVSIGLDEQFF
TRBV20-1	-	TRBJ2-3	-	TGCAGTGCTCCCGGGCTCTCGGCTTTCAGCACAGATACGCAGTATTTT	CSAPGLSAFSTDTQYF
TRBV5-1	-	TRBJ1-6	-	TGCGCCAGCAGCTCCCAGGACAGACTTAATTCACCCCTCCACTTT	CASSSQDRLNSPLHF
TRBV20-1	-	TRBJ2-3	TRBD2	TGCAGTGCTGCCCAGAGGTCCAGGGAGGGGACAGATACGCAGTATTTT	CSAAQRSREGTDTQYF
TRBV4-2	-	TRBJ1-5	-	TGTGCCAGCAGCCAAGACCTAGTAGACGGGGGTTATCAGCCCCAGCATTTT	CASSQDLVDGGYQPQHF
TRBV11-2	once	TRBJ1-5	-	TGTGCCAGCAGCTTAAAGTGGGAGTCCAATCAGCCCCAGCATTTT	CASSLKWESNQPQHF
TRBV11-2	few	TRBJ2-5	-	TGTGCCAGCAGCCTATGGGGGGCGACTCGCAGGGAGACCCAGTACTTC	CASSLWGATRRETQYF
TRBV5-1	few	TRBJ1-4	TRBD1	TGCGCCAGCAGCTCCGGGACAGGGGTTAATGAAAAACTGTTTTTT	CASSSGTGVNEKLFF
TRBV5-1	many	TRBJ2-7	-	TGCGCCAGCAGGAGGGGGGAAGGGACCTACGAGCAGTACTTC	CASRRGEGTYEQYF
TRBV7-2	-	TRBJ1-1	-	TGTGCCAGCAGCTTCTTAAGCACTGAAGCTTTCTTT	CASSFLSTEAFF